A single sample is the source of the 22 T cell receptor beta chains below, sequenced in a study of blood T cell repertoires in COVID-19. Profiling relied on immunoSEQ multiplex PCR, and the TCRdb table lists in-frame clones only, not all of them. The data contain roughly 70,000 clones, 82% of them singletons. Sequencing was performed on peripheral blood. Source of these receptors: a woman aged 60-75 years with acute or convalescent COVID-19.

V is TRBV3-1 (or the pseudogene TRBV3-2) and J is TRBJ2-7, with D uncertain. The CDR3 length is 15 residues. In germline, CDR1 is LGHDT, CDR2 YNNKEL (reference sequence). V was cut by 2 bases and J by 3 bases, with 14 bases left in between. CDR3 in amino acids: CASSQSSQEFYEQYF. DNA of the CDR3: TGTGCCAGCAGCCAATCAAGCCAGGAATTCTACGAGCAGTACTTC.

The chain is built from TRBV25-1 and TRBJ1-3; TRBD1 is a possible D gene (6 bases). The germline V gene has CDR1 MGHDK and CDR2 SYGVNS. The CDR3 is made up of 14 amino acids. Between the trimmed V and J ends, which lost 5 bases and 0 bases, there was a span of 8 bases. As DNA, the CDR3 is TGTGCCAGCAGTCCGGACAGCTCTGGAAACACCATATATTTT. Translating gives CASSPDSSGNTIYF.

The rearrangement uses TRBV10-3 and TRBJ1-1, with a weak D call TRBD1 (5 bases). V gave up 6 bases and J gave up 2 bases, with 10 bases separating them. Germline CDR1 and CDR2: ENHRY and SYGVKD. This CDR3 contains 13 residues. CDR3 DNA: TGTGCCATCAGGGATGACAGAAACACTGAAGCTTTCTTT. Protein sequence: CAIRDDRNTEAFF.

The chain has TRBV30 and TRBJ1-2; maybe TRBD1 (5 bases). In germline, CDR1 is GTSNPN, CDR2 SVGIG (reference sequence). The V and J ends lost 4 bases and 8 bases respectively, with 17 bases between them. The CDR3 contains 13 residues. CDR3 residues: CAWTVQEPGGYTF. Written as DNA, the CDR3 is TGTGCCTGGACCGTACAGGAGCCGGGCGGCTACACCTTC.

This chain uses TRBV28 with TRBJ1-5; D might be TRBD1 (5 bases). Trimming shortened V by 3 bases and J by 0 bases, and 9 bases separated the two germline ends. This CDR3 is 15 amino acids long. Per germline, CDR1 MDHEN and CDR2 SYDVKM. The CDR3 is CASSFGGGSNQPQHF. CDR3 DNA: TGTGCCAGCAGTTTTGGGGGGGGTAGCAATCAGCCCCAGCATTTT.

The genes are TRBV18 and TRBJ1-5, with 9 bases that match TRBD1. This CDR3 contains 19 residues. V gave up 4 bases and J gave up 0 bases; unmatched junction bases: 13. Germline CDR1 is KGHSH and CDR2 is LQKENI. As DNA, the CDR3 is TGTGCCAGCTCACAGGCCGGGACAGGGATAACTTTTAGCAATCAGCCCCAGCATTTT. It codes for CASSQAGTGITFSNQPQHF.

CDR3 sequence reads: CATSISGYNEQFF. CDR3 in DNA: TGTGCCACCTCTATCAGCGGTTACAATGAGCAGTTCTTC. This chain links TRBV24-1 with TRBJ2-1; tentative D call: TRBD2 (5 bases). The V end was cut by 9 bases, the J end by 4 bases, with 12 bases between. This CDR3 comprises 13 residues. Germline lookup yields CDR1 KGHDR and CDR2 SFDVKD.

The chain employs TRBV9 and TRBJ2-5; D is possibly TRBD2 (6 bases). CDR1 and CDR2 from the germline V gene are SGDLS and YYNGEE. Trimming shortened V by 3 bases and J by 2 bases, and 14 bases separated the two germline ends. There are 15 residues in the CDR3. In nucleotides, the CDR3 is TGTGCCAGCAGCGCTACTACTAGCCGTCAAGAGACCCAGTACTTC. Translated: CASSATTSRQETQYF.

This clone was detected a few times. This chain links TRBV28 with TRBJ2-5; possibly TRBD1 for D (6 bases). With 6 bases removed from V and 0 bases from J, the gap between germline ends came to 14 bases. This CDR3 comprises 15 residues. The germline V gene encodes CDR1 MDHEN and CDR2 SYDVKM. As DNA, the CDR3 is TGTGCCAGCAGGAGACTCGACAGGTACCAAGAGACCCAGTACTTC. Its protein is CASRRLDRYQETQYF.

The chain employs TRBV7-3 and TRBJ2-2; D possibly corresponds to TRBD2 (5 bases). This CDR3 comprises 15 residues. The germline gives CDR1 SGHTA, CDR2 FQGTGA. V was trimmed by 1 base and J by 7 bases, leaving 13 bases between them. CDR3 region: CASSLIGQAGGELFF. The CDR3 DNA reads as TGTGCCAGCAGCTTAATTGGGCAGGCGGGCGGGGAGCTGTTTTTT.

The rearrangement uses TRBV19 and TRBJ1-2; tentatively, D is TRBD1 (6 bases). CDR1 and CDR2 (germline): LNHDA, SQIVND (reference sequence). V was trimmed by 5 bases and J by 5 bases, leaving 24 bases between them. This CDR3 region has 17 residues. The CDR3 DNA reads TGTGCCAGTAGTCTCTTGACCCGAACAGGGATAGCATATGGCTACACCTTC. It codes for CASSLLTRTGIAYGYTF.

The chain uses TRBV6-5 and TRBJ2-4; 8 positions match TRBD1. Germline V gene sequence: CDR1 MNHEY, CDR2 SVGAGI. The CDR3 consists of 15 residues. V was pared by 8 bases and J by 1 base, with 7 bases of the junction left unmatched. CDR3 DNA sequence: TGTGCCAGCCGACAGGGGATAGTGGCCAAAAACATTCAGTACTTC. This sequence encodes CASRQGIVAKNIQYF.

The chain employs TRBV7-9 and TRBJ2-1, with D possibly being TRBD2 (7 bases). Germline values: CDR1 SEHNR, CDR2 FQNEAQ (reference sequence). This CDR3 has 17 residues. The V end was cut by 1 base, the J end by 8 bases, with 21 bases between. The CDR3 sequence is CASSLEFRGGASYEQFF. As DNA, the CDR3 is TGTGCCAGCAGCTTAGAGTTTAGAGGGGGGGCCTCTTATGAGCAGTTCTTC.

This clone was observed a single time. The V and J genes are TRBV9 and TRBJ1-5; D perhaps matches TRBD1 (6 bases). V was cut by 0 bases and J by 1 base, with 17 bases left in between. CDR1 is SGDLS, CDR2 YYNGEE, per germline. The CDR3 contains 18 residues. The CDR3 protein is CASSVAGGGIKSNQPQHF. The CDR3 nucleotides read TGTGCCAGCAGCGTAGCTGGCGGGGGCATAAAGAGCAATCAGCCCCAGCATTTT.

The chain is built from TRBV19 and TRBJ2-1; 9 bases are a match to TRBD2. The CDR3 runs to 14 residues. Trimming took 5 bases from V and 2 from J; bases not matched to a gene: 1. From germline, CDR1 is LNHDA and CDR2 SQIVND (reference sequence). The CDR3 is CASSRTSAYNEQFF. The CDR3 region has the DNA TGTGCCAGTAGTCGGACTAGCGCCTACAATGAGCAGTTCTTC.

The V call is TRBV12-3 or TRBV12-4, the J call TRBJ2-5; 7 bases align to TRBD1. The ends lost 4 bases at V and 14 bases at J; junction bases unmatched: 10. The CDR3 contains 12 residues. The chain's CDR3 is CASSSSGTEKYF. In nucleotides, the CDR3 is TGTGCCAGCAGTTCGTCCGGGACAGAAAAATACTTC.

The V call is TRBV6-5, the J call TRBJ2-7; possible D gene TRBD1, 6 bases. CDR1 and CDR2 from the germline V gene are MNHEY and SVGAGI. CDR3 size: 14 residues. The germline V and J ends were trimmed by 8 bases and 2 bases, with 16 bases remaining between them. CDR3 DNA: TGTGCCAGCGGGCTTGAACAGGGTCCCTACGAGCAGTACTTC. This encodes CASGLEQGPYEQYF.

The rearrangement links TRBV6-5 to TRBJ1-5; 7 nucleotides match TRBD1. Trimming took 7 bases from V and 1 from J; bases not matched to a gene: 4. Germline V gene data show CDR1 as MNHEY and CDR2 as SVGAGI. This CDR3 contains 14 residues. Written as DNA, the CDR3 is TGTGCCAGCACGGGACAGCCCAGCAATCAGCCCCAGCATTTT. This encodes CASTGQPSNQPQHF.

The CDR3 here is CASTRINQPQHF. DNA for the CDR3: TGTGCCAGCACCAGAATTAATCAGCCCCAGCATTTT. The chain carries TRBV12-3 or TRBV12-4 and TRBJ1-5; D is unresolved. V shed 7 bases and J shed 4 bases, with 8 bases lying between them. CDR3 length: 12 residues.

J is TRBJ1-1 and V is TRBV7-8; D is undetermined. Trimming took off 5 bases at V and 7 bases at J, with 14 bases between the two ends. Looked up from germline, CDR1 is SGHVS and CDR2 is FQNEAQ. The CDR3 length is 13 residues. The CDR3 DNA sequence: TGTGCCAGCAGCCTGAGGACTAACGGTGAAGCTTTCTTT. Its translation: CASSLRTNGEAFF.

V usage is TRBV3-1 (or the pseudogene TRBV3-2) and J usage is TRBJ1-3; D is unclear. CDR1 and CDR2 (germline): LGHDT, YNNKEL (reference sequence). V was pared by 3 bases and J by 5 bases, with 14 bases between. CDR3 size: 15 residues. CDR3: CASSHTIEDRNTIYF. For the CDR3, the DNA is TGTGCCAGCAGCCACACTATTGAGGATCGAAACACCATATATTTT.

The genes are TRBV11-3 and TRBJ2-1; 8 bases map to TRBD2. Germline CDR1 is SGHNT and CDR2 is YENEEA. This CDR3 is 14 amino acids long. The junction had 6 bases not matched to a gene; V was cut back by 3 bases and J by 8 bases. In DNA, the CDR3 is TGTGCCAGCAGCTTGAATAGCGGGGCGGATGAGCAGTTCTTC. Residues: CASSLNSGADEQFF.